This is a list of T cell receptor beta chains from one sample in a study of T-cell reconstitution after alpha-beta-depleted transplantation in children. From the PCR reads, TCRdb called clonotypes with MiXCR, one entry per CDR3 protein. The sample consists of some 440,000 distinct CDR3 sequences, under 20% of them appearing once. Sequencing used PBMCs, mostly from graft donor cells, obtained 360 days after TCRalphabeta/CD19-depleted stem cell transplant. These receptors were taken from a boy in the first two years of life who had a stem cell transplant for Wiskott-Aldrich syndrome, so the T cells may come from the graft donor. Both conserved end residues are part of each CDR3. The order of the fields is clone size, V gene, D gene, J gene, CDR3 protein, CDR3 DNA. A D gene is named only where the DNA matches it firmly. Where a row states a size, it is once, few, many or the class of an expanded clone; other rows omit it.

many	TRBV12-3/TRBV12-4	-	TRBJ2-7	CASSSRNYEQYF	TGTGCCAGCAGTTCGAGGAACTACGAGCAGTACTTC
few	TRBV20-1	-	TRBJ2-5	CSAPYRVGKETQYF	TGCAGTGCTCCCTACAGGGTGGGGAAAGAGACCCAGTACTTC
-	TRBV6-5	TRBD1	TRBJ2-7	CASSYSGQVPSYEQYF	TGTGCCAGCAGTTACTCAGGACAGGTTCCGTCCTACGAGCAGTACTTC
few	TRBV4-3	TRBD2	TRBJ2-1	CASSQDWAASGYNEQFF	TGCGCCAGCAGCCAAGATTGGGCGGCTAGCGGCTACAATGAGCAGTTCTTC
few	TRBV20-1	-	TRBJ2-7	CSARDAEKDGYEQYF	TGCAGTGCTAGAGATGCGGAGAAGGACGGATACGAGCAGTACTTC
-	TRBV29-1	TRBD2	TRBJ2-1	CSTFPAREGRGEQFF	TGCAGCACTTTCCCTGCGCGGGAGGGCCGGGGTGAGCAGTTCTTC
-	TRBV4-2	-	TRBJ2-7	CASSPLRPRGAYEQYF	TGTGCCAGCAGCCCGCTTCGTCCCAGGGGGGCCTACGAGCAGTACTTC
-	TRBV27	-	TRBJ2-1	CASSQGSGYNEQFF	TGTGCCAGCAGTCAGGGCTCCGGCTACAATGAGCAGTTCTTC
few	TRBV30	TRBD1	TRBJ2-7	CAWSGTDRNIYEQYF	TGTGCCTGGAGTGGAACGGACAGGAACATCTACGAGCAGTACTTC
few	TRBV10-1	TRBD1	TRBJ1-6	CASSPGTGWNSPLHF	TGCGCCAGCAGTCCCGGGACAGGATGGAATTCACCCCTCCACTTT
-	TRBV29-1	-	TRBJ1-1	CSVRGNEAFF	TGCAGCGTTCGGGGGAATGAAGCTTTCTTT
-	TRBV6-1	-	TRBJ2-2	CASSKFFKGTTGELFF	TGTGCCAGCAGCAAATTCTTTAAAGGGACCACCGGGGAGCTGTTTTTT
-	TRBV5-1	TRBD2	TRBJ2-3	CASSVTSGGLTDTQYF	TGCGCCAGCAGCGTGACTAGCGGGGGGCTCACAGATACGCAGTATTTT
-	TRBV18	-	TRBJ1-1	CASSPLGPNTEAFF	TGTGCCAGCTCACCACTCGGCCCGAACACTGAAGCTTTCTTT
few	TRBV20-1	-	TRBJ2-1	CSAPGNNEQFF	TGCAGTGCCCCGGGAAACAATGAGCAGTTCTTC
-	TRBV4-1	TRBD1	TRBJ2-5	CASSQAWTGQTYF	TGCGCCAGCAGCCAAGCCTGGACAGGGCAAACCTACTTC
few	TRBV5-1	TRBD2	TRBJ2-4	CASSLSLLAGEGSIQYF	TGCGCCAGCAGCTTGTCCCTCCTAGCGGGAGAGGGAAGCATTCAGTACTTC
-	TRBV7-9	-	TRBJ2-7	CASSLAARSSYEQYF	TGTGCCAGCAGCTTAGCCGCGAGGAGCTCCTACGAGCAGTACTTC